Described below is a single T cell receptor beta chain sequence and its context. No conserved phenylalanine or tryptophan ends this CDR3, so it is likely a read error. Germline DNA was also extracted, with blood RNA taken from unsorted whole blood. Priming with a constant-region primer yielded TCR beta cDNA from 400 to 500 ng total RNA. Three rounds of nested multiplex PCR with slightly modified ARM-PCR produced TCR beta libraries. The two initial PCR rounds, around 10 cycles each, used TRBV1-TRBV30 forward and C-beta reverse primers. TCRdb reprocessed the multiplex PCR reads with MiXCR, giving one entry per CDR3 protein. Of 300,000 to 400,000 distinct CDR3 sequences listed, 65% are singletons. These data belong to a study of tumor-infiltrating lymphocytes in primary liver carcinoma. V lost 0 bases and J 4 bases, leaving 12 bases between the germline ends. This CDR3 region has 15 residues. Germline V gene lookup returns CDR1 MGHRA and CDR2 YSYEKL.

The specimen sequenced was peripheral blood. The TCR originated in a man between 35 and 55 years old with primary liver carcinoma and hepatitis B virus infection. This chain links TRBV4-1 with TRBJ2-5; D unclear. The CDR3 nucleotides are TGCGCCAGCAGCCAAGATCTTTACATGCTAGAGACCCAGTACTTA. It codes for CASSQDLYMLETQYL.